These 7 T cell receptor beta chains came from one sample sequenced in a study of shared clonotypes between healthy human individuals. Naive-designated CD8 cells lacked CD45RO, were positively enriched for CCR7, and omitted terminally differentiated effector memory CD45RA+ cells. Produced via immunoSEQ multiplex PCR; TCRdb's table is partial and in-frame only. The sample has about 2.1 million clones, approximately 94% seen once. Source material: naive CD8+ T cells from PBMCs. The receptor source for this set is a man between 18 and 29 years old in good health. Some clones in this sample may be carry-over from other donors' samples.

V gene TRBV6-5 combines with J gene TRBJ2-5; 9 positions agree with TRBD1. V was clipped by 2 bases and J by 5 bases; unmatched bases: 6. CDR3 size: 15 residues. Germline V lookup: CDR1 MNHEY, CDR2 SVGAGI. The CDR3 nucleotides read TGTGCCAGCAGTTACACCGGGACAGGGTTGGAGACCCAGTACTTC. It translates to CASSYTGTGLETQYF.

A word on this clone: Other DNA sequences in the same sample also yield this CDR3. This chain uses TRBV7-8 with TRBJ2-7; D not certain. The CDR3 covers 13 residues. The germline V and J ends were trimmed by 1 base and 4 bases, with 8 bases remaining between them. Germline V gene sequence: CDR1 SGHVS, CDR2 FQNEAQ. For the CDR3, the DNA is TGTGCCAGCAGCTTAGGCCCATTGTACGAGCAGTACTTC. Translation gives CASSLGPLYEQYF.

This chain uses TRBV7-9 with TRBJ2-1, with 7 bases fitting TRBD2. Germline lookup yields CDR1 SEHNR and CDR2 FQNEAQ (reference sequence). V shed 4 bases and J 7 bases; nucleotides not matched to a gene: 22. The CDR3 consists of 19 residues. CDR3 region: CASSSAAGVSGSIGNEQFF. CDR3 DNA sequence: TGTGCCAGCAGCTCAGCGGCAGGTGTTAGCGGGTCAATAGGGAATGAGCAGTTCTTC.

CDR3 sequence: CASSSSGTERYEQYF. CDR3 nucleotide sequence: TGTGCCAGCAGCTCAAGTGGGACAGAACGATACGAGCAGTACTTC. V gene TRBV9 combines with J gene TRBJ2-7, with 7 bases aligning to TRBD1. J gave up 4 bases and V 4 bases, and 11 bases lay outside the gene matches. The CDR3 is 15 amino acids. Germline CDR1 reads SGDLS; CDR2 reads YYNGEE.

J is TRBJ2-7 and V is TRBV4-1, with no clear D. Trimming cost V 0 bases and J 5 bases, with 20 bases left between them. Germline values: CDR1 MGHRA, CDR2 YSYEKL. The CDR3 has 17 amino acids. The CDR3 bases are TGCGCCAGCAGCCAAGATGTTCGCTTTCCCGCCGGACACGAGCAGTACTTC. Its protein product is CASSQDVRFPAGHEQYF.

The chain employs TRBV11-3 and TRBJ2-1, with 9 bases aligning to TRBD2. This CDR3 contains 16 residues. CDR1 and CDR2 from the germline V gene are SGHNT and YENEEA. V trimming: 6 bases; J trimming: 0 bases; junction bases outside the gene matches: 6. The CDR3 region has the DNA TGTGCCAGCAGATCCTCTAGCGGGACCTCCTACAATGAGCAGTTCTTC. This gives the protein CASRSSSGTSYNEQFF.

This chain links TRBV19 with TRBJ1-5, with 8 bases aligning to TRBD1. The CDR3 is 15 amino acids. Germline-derived CDR1 and CDR2 are LNHDA and SQIVND (reference sequence). The J segment lost 0 bases and the V segment lost 7 bases, leaving 5 bases of the junction unmatched. The CDR3 protein is CASTGQGYSNQPQHF. The CDR3 nucleotides are TGTGCCAGTACCGGACAGGGATATAGCAATCAGCCCCAGCATTTT.